The 10 T cell receptor beta chains given below trace back to one sample, sequenced in a study of shared T cell receptors in the human thymus. Generated by immunoSEQ multiplex PCR, the TCRdb table keeps only in-frame clones and is missing some. The data contain approximately 490,000 clones, around 82% of them singletons. The sample also formed part of further work on human thymus T cells.

Sequenced: thymocytes. These receptors all stem from a boy younger than two with a congenital heart defect.

This sequence joins TRBV27 and TRBJ2-7; 7 positions agree with TRBD2. Germline-derived CDR1 and CDR2 are MNHEY and SMNVEV (reference sequence). The ends lost 5 bases at V and 2 bases at J; junction bases unmatched: 15. CDR3 length: 17 amino acids. DNA of the CDR3: TGTGCCAGCAGTGCCCCCGCCCGGGAGGCCCCGACCTACGAGCAGTACTTC. It specifies CASSAPAREAPTYEQYF.

The chain couples TRBV27 to TRBJ2-1; unclear D gene. Trimming took off 5 bases at V and 0 bases at J, with 14 bases between the two ends. The CDR3 is 16 residues long. Germline V gene data show CDR1 as MNHEY and CDR2 as SMNVEV (reference sequence). CDR3 protein: CASSEDTRSSYNEQFF. The CDR3 region has the DNA TGTGCCAGCAGTGAGGATACCCGGAGCTCCTACAATGAGCAGTTCTTC.

This clone appeared a few times. The chain combines TRBV7-2 with TRBJ2-7; 10 positions match TRBD2. The CDR3 covers 15 residues. The J segment lost 3 bases and the V segment lost 1 base, leaving 3 bases of the junction unmatched. Germline V gene sequence: CDR1 SGHTA, CDR2 FQGNSA. The CDR3 protein is CASSLVLAGLYEQYF. CDR3 in DNA: TGTGCCAGCAGCTTAGTACTAGCGGGGCTCTACGAGCAGTACTTC.

Note on this clone: Sequence at one end of the junction differs from germline and may be a read error. CDR3 in DNA: TGTGCTAGCACCTATCAAACGATCGGACAAGGGGACTCTGGGGCCAACGTCCTGACTTTC. Protein product: CASTYQTIGQGDSGANVLTF. The rearrangement uses TRBV7-7 and TRBJ2-6; D is perhaps TRBD1 (5 bases). Germline V gives CDR1 SSHAT, CDR2 FNYEAQ (reference sequence). This CDR3 region has 20 residues.

The CDR3 is CASGLVQKQRGRETQYF. The CDR3, as DNA: TGTGCTAGTGGTTTGGTACAAAAACAACGCGGTAGGGAGACCCAGTACTTC. V is TRBV12-5 and J is TRBJ2-5; D is uncertain. The V gene lost 0 bases and the J gene lost 5 bases, with 19 bases spanning the gap. The CDR3 is 17 amino acids. From germline, CDR1 is LGHNT and CDR2 FRNRAP. The entire variable domain, with the rest obtained from reference TRBV12-5 and TRBJ2-5, is as follows: DARVTQTPRHKVTEMGQEVTMRCQPILGHNTVFWYRQTMMQGLELLAYFRNRAPLDDSGMPKDRFSAEMPDATLATLKIQPSEPRDSAVYFCASGLVQKQRGRETQYFGPGTRLLVL.

V gene TRBV5-8 combines with J gene TRBJ1-5; D gene ambiguous. Germline V gene sequence: CDR1 SGHTS, CDR2 YDEGEE. This CDR3 spans 16 amino acids. The V and J ends lost 9 bases and 1 base respectively, with 20 bases between them. CDR3 nucleotide sequence: TGTGCCACCAAAGACGGGAACCGGGAAAGCAATCAGCCCCAGCATTTT. It specifies CATKDGNRESNQPQHF.

V is TRBV5-1 and J is TRBJ2-7, with 15 nucleotides matching TRBD2. Germline trimming cut 4 bases from V and 2 bases from J; bases unmatched to any gene: 10. The CDR3 is made up of 18 amino acids. The germline V gene has CDR1 SGHRS and CDR2 YFSETQ. The CDR3 loop reads CASSLRTSGRAKAYEQYF. Written as DNA, the CDR3 is TGCGCCAGCAGCCTCCGGACTAGCGGGAGGGCCAAGGCCTACGAGCAGTACTTC.

The chain recombines TRBV9 with TRBJ2-7, with 14 bases lining up with TRBD2. The CDR3 sequence is 17 residues long. V was pared by 3 bases and J by 9 bases, with 14 bases of the junction left unmatched. Germline V gene data show CDR1 as SGDLS and CDR2 as YYNGEE. The CDR3 coding sequence is TGTGCCAGCAGCGGGAAATCCGGGACTAGCGGGGGAGATGCGCAGTACTTC. It specifies CASSGKSGTSGGDAQYF.

The chain carries TRBV21-1 and TRBJ2-5; the table calls TRBD1, which could not be checked here. TRBV21-1 represents a pseudogene. The CDR3 contains 14 residues. This chain's CDR3 is CASSRTDGQETQYF. Written as DNA, the CDR3 is TGTGCCAGCAGCAGGACAGACGGCCAAGAGACCCAGTACTTC.

The chain carries TRBV7-9 and TRBJ2-3; D ambiguous. CDR1 and CDR2 (germline): SEHNR, FQNEAQ (reference sequence). Trimming removed 0 bases from V and 2 bases from J, with 9 bases in between. The CDR3 is made up of 15 amino acids. CDR3 in DNA: TGTGCCAGCAGCTTAGCGAGGAGAGTCACAGATACGCAGTATTTT. Its protein product is CASSLARRVTDTQYF.